This T cell receptor beta chain was found in a study of CD8+ T cells in alopecia areata. Study findings and constraints: Tofacitinib delivered significant drops in scalp clonality and in expanded CD8+ clones among the top 100. The treated group had a single nonresponder, limiting CD8+ expansion-response conclusions.

Reverse transcription of extracted RNA yielded cDNA, which provided the sequencing template. TCRdb keeps only in-frame clones here, not all; method: immunoSEQ multiplex PCR. In the table there are over 35,000 clones, approximately 92% of which are singletons. The germline gives CDR1 SQVTM, CDR2 ANQGSEA. The length of the CDR3 is 14 residues. Deletions cut 5 bases from V and 3 bases from J, with 13 bases between. Points on this clone: Its target is unknown.

The treatment was: oral pan-JAK inhibitor, 5-10 mg twice daily. V gene TRBV29-1 combines with J gene TRBJ2-2; D is perhaps TRBD1 (6 bases). The material was CD8+ T cells sorted from blood, obtained at week 24, from a patient treated with tofacitinib. The source of this sequence is a human donor with alopecia areata. CDR3 DNA: TGCAGCGTTAAACACAGGGATGACACCGGGGAGCTGTTTTTT. This encodes CSVKHRDDTGELFF.